This T cell receptor (beta chain) was identified in a study of response to subunit inactivated influenza vaccine (dated by TCRdb to 2016 to 2018). In terms of the full investigation: Deep quantitative profiling of the T cell receptor repertoire was used in the study to follow responses to a trivalent subunit inactivated influenza vaccine. Points the paper makes about the study in general: According to the authors, only a limited number of new T cells may be recruited by each seasonal influenza vaccination.

V loses 3 bases of germline sequence and J loses 1 base, and the interval between the two ends is 18 bases. Including the terminal cysteine and phenylalanine, the CDR3 comprises 17 residues. Only CDR3 DNA remains: 51 bases, in frame from the first base. According to the germline V gene, CDR1 reads MNHEY and CDR2 reads SVGEGT. The library was obtained by RT-PCR. Sequencing relied on an Illumina HiSeq 2500. TCRdb reprocessed the public reads (quality trimming at Q25 with fastp, clone calling with MiXCR) and kept in-frame beta chains. Rows with a matching CDR3 protein are joined into one entry that keeps the most common DNA and genes. In this sample the table shows roughly 760,000 distinct CDR3 sequences, 20% to 25% of which occur a single time. The top ten clonotypes cover 9.5% to 13% of the sample. Note on this clonotype: Its target antigen remains unknown. Base qualities were left out, and no much larger clone turns up one base away.

The chain links TRBV6-2 or TRBV6-3 with TRBJ1-2, with no reliable assignment of the D segment. This receptor was obtained from a man in his fifties who received an inactivated influenza vaccine. Donor details come from another sample of the same person, matched by shared clones. This sample comprised PBMCs from blood, obtained more than 4 days after vaccination. The CDR3 reads CASSYFRARGINYGYTF. The DNA sequence is given as TGTGCCAGCAGTTATTTTAGGGCCCGAGGAATTAACTATGGCTACACCTTC.